This record looks at one T cell receptor beta chain sequence and its context. From germline, CDR1 is MGHDK and CDR2 SYGVNS. The CDR3 runs 18 residues. The J segment lost 4 bases and the V segment lost 3 bases, leaving 15 bases of the junction unmatched. Measured with immunoSEQ multiplex PCR; TCRdb has only the in-frame clones, and not every one. The repertoire holds some 47,000 clones, with about 96% as singletons. The data stem from a study of T cell changes during pregnancy in multiple sclerosis. V is TRBV25-1 and J is TRBJ2-5; TRBD1 agrees at 9 bases. The receptor was derived from a female donor with multiple sclerosis, enrolled in a pregnancy study. Sample: peripheral blood, taken in the second trimester of pregnancy. CDR3 loop: CASSDPVRQGDPLETQYF. CDR3 sequence (DNA): TGTGCCAGCAGTGACCCGGTGAGACAGGGGGATCCCCTAGAGACCCAGTACTTC.